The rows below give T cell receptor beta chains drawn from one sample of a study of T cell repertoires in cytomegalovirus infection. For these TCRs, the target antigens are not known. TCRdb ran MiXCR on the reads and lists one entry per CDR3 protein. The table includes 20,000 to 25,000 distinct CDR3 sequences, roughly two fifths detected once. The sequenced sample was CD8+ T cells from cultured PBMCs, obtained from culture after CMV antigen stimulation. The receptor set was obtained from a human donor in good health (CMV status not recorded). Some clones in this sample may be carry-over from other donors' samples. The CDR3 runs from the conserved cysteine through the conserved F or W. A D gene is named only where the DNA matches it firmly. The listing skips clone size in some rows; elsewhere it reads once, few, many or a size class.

CDR3nt: TGTGCCAGCAGCTGGGGACTAGCGAACACCGGGGAGCTGTTTTTT
CDR3aa: CASSWGLANTGELFF
abundance: few
v_gene: TRBV7-6
j_gene: TRBJ2-2
d_gene: TRBD2

CDR3nt: TGTGCCAGCAGCTTAGGTCTTATCCGACAGAAGGTCCAAGAGACCCAGTACTTC
CDR3aa: CASSLGLIRQKVQETQYF
abundance: few
v_gene: TRBV7-2
j_gene: TRBJ2-5
d_gene: NA

CDR3nt: TGTGCCAGCAGCTGGGACGTTGGGGGAAACACCATATATTTT
CDR3aa: CASSWDVGGNTIYF
abundance: few
v_gene: TRBV7-9
j_gene: TRBJ1-3
d_gene: NA

CDR3nt: TGTGCCAGCAGTAACGGGTCTCGGGGGGCTTCGTATGGCTACACCTTC
CDR3aa: CASSNGSRGASYGYTF
abundance: many
v_gene: TRBV7-3
j_gene: TRBJ1-2
d_gene: NA

CDR3nt: TGTGCCAGCAGCTTCTTAGGGTCGAATGAGCAGTTCTTC
CDR3aa: CASSFLGSNEQFF
abundance: NA
v_gene: TRBV7-8
j_gene: TRBJ2-1
d_gene: NA

CDR3nt: TGTGCCAGCGGGGGGGCGGGGCACGAGCGGGAGGTCTCCTACGAGCAGTACTTC
CDR3aa: CASGGAGHEREVSYEQYF
abundance: few
v_gene: TRBV12-3/TRBV12-4
j_gene: TRBJ2-7
d_gene: TRBD2

CDR3nt: TGTGCCAGCTCCCCCGAGGGCGGTGCTCCTTTTGGGGATACGCAGTATTTT
CDR3aa: CASSPEGGAPFGDTQYF
abundance: NA
v_gene: TRBV18
j_gene: TRBJ2-3
d_gene: NA

CDR3nt: TGTGCCAGCAGTTTAGGGACCCCTAGGGGCTACACCTTC
CDR3aa: CASSLGTPRGYTF
abundance: NA
v_gene: TRBV12-3/TRBV12-4
j_gene: TRBJ1-2
d_gene: NA

CDR3nt: TGCAGCGTTGACGGGGTCAAGGGTACTACCGGGGAGCTGTTTTTT
CDR3aa: CSVDGVKGTTGELFF
abundance: few
v_gene: TRBV29-1
j_gene: TRBJ2-2
d_gene: NA

CDR3nt: TGTGCCAGCAGCTTAGTGGGACGGACCGGGGAGCCGTTTTTT
CDR3aa: CASSLVGRTGEPFF
abundance: NA
v_gene: TRBV7-2
j_gene: TRBJ2-2
d_gene: NA

CDR3nt: TGCGCCAGCAGCCAGGACAAGAGCTCCTATAATTCACCCCTCCACTTT
CDR3aa: CASSQDKSSYNSPLHF
abundance: NA
v_gene: TRBV4-3
j_gene: TRBJ1-6
d_gene: NA

CDR3nt: TGCGCCAGCAGCCACGGTTCACTAGCGGGAAATCATGAGCAGTTCTTC
CDR3aa: CASSHGSLAGNHEQFF
abundance: few
v_gene: TRBV11-2
j_gene: TRBJ2-1
d_gene: TRBD2

CDR3nt: TGTGCCAGCAGCCAGGACAGGGGGTACAATGAGCAGTTCTTC
CDR3aa: CASSQDRGYNEQFF
abundance: NA
v_gene: TRBV12-3/TRBV12-4
j_gene: TRBJ2-1
d_gene: TRBD1

CDR3nt: TGTGCCAGCAGCTTTCCTAGCGGGAGGGCGAACACCGGGGAGCTGTTTTTT
CDR3aa: CASSFPSGRANTGELFF
abundance: few
v_gene: TRBV7-9
j_gene: TRBJ2-2
d_gene: TRBD2

CDR3nt: TGTGCCAGCAGCCCTCGGACAGGGGCATCCTACGAGCAGTACTTC
CDR3aa: CASSPRTGASYEQYF
abundance: few
v_gene: TRBV7-2
j_gene: TRBJ2-7
d_gene: TRBD1

CDR3nt: TGTGCCAGCAGTGAACGGCGAGGGCGGCTCGGTTCAAGCTACGAGCAGTACTTC
CDR3aa: CASSERRGRLGSSYEQYF
abundance: NA
v_gene: TRBV6-1
j_gene: TRBJ2-7
d_gene: NA

CDR3nt: TGTGCCAGCAATCCATTGGACGGGAGCTCCTACGAGCAGTACTTC
CDR3aa: CASNPLDGSSYEQYF
abundance: NA
v_gene: TRBV27
j_gene: TRBJ2-7
d_gene: NA

CDR3nt: TGCAGTGCTAGAGAGGGGGGCGAGAGGACAGAGTACTTC
CDR3aa: CSAREGGERTEYF
abundance: few
v_gene: TRBV20-1
j_gene: TRBJ2-7
d_gene: NA

CDR3nt: TGCGCCAGCAGCTTGGAACAGGGGGGATTCTACGAGCAGTACTTC
CDR3aa: CASSLEQGGFYEQYF
abundance: NA
v_gene: TRBV5-1
j_gene: TRBJ2-7
d_gene: TRBD1

CDR3nt: TGTGCCAGCAGCTTACGACAGGACACCTACGAGCAGTACTTC
CDR3aa: CASSLRQDTYEQYF
abundance: many
v_gene: TRBV7-9
j_gene: TRBJ2-7
d_gene: NA

CDR3nt: TGTGCCAGCAGCCCGACTAGCCCTGAGGCCCAGTACTTC
CDR3aa: CASSPTSPEAQYF
abundance: many
v_gene: TRBV7-8
j_gene: TRBJ2-5
d_gene: TRBD2

CDR3nt: TGTGCGGTGGGGGTAGGGACTTACACCGGGGAGCTGTTTTTT
CDR3aa: CAVGVGTYTGELFF
abundance: NA
v_gene: TRBV28
j_gene: TRBJ2-2
d_gene: NA

CDR3nt: TGTGCCAGCAGCTCAGGGGTCGGTAACACTGAAGCTTTCTTT
CDR3aa: CASSSGVGNTEAFF
abundance: NA
v_gene: TRBV7-6
j_gene: TRBJ1-1
d_gene: NA

CDR3nt: TGTGCCAGCAGCTTCGGGGCCACCACCGCGGAGACCCAGTACTTC
CDR3aa: CASSFGATTAETQYF
abundance: NA
v_gene: TRBV7-9
j_gene: TRBJ2-5
d_gene: NA

CDR3nt: TGCAGCGTTGAGGGGCGGGACTATGGCTACACCTTC
CDR3aa: CSVEGRDYGYTF
abundance: NA
v_gene: TRBV29-1
j_gene: TRBJ1-2
d_gene: NA

CDR3nt: TGTGCCACCAGCAGTGCGGGGGTAGCGGGAATCTACGAGCAGTACTTC
CDR3aa: CATSSAGVAGIYEQYF
abundance: NA
v_gene: TRBV15
j_gene: TRBJ2-7
d_gene: TRBD2

CDR3nt: TGTGCCAGCAGTTTCGCCGGACAAGACGGGGAGCTGTTTTTT
CDR3aa: CASSFAGQDGELFF
abundance: NA
v_gene: TRBV28
j_gene: TRBJ2-2
d_gene: NA

CDR3nt: TGTGCCAGCAATACCCGGACAGGGGGCTTCATGAACACTGAAGCTTTCTTT
CDR3aa: CASNTRTGGFMNTEAFF
abundance: many
v_gene: TRBV28
j_gene: TRBJ1-1
d_gene: TRBD1

CDR3nt: TGTGCCAGCAGCCAAGGAGGGCCTGGGGCTTTCTTT
CDR3aa: CASSQGGPGAFF
abundance: NA
v_gene: TRBV14
j_gene: TRBJ1-1
d_gene: NA

CDR3nt: TGTGCCAGCAGCCTTCGAGACACCGGGGAGCTGTTTTTT
CDR3aa: CASSLRDTGELFF
abundance: NA
v_gene: TRBV27
j_gene: TRBJ2-2
d_gene: NA

CDR3nt: TGTGCCAGCAGGAAACCCGGGACCTATGGCTACACCTTC
CDR3aa: CASRKPGTYGYTF
abundance: NA
v_gene: TRBV28
j_gene: TRBJ1-2
d_gene: NA

CDR3nt: TGTGCCAGTAGTAGTTCTGCCGGGAGGATATACGAGCAGTACTTC
CDR3aa: CASSSSAGRIYEQYF
abundance: few
v_gene: TRBV19
j_gene: TRBJ2-7
d_gene: TRBD2

CDR3nt: TGTGCCAGCAGCTCGGATGGACAGTCCTATGGCTACACCTTC
CDR3aa: CASSSDGQSYGYTF
abundance: NA
v_gene: TRBV7-9
j_gene: TRBJ1-2
d_gene: NA

CDR3nt: TGTGCCAGCAGTTACGAGGGGGGCACTGAAGCTTTCTTT
CDR3aa: CASSYEGGTEAFF
abundance: NA
v_gene: TRBV6-6
j_gene: TRBJ1-1
d_gene: NA

CDR3nt: TGTGCCAGCAGTTACTTCCGCAATCAGCCCCAGCATTTT
CDR3aa: CASSYFRNQPQHF
abundance: few
v_gene: TRBV6-8
j_gene: TRBJ1-5
d_gene: NA

CDR3nt: TGTGCCATCAGCCTCCGGGACAGGACCTACGAGCAGTACTTC
CDR3aa: CAISLRDRTYEQYF
abundance: NA
v_gene: TRBV10-3
j_gene: TRBJ2-7
d_gene: TRBD1

CDR3nt: TGCAGTGCTAGAGATATGACTAGCGGGATAAAAGAGCAGTACTTC
CDR3aa: CSARDMTSGIKEQYF
abundance: NA
v_gene: TRBV20-1
j_gene: TRBJ2-7
d_gene: TRBD2

CDR3nt: TGTGCCAGCAGTTATAAGTCTTTTTTCGTCCGACAGCCCGAGGCGAACACTGAAGCTTTCTTT
CDR3aa: CASSYKSFFVRQPEANTEAFF
abundance: many
v_gene: TRBV6-5
j_gene: TRBJ1-1
d_gene: NA

CDR3nt: TGTGCCAGCAGCCCCGGTGTCGGGGAAAGATTTCAAGAGACCCAGTACTTC
CDR3aa: CASSPGVGERFQETQYF
abundance: NA
v_gene: TRBV7-9
j_gene: TRBJ2-5
d_gene: NA

CDR3nt: TGTGCCAGCAGCGGAAAACAGGGGGCAGAGGCCTACGAGCAGTACTTC
CDR3aa: CASSGKQGAEAYEQYF
abundance: few
v_gene: TRBV5-6
j_gene: TRBJ2-7
d_gene: TRBD1

CDR3nt: TGTGCCAGCAGGACCCCTGACGGCCGGGGGTACGAGCAGTACTTC
CDR3aa: CASRTPDGRGYEQYF
abundance: once
v_gene: TRBV6-2/TRBV6-3
j_gene: TRBJ2-7
d_gene: NA

CDR3nt: TGTGCCAGCAGCTTGGGGACAGGGGGCGAGCCCCAGCATTTT
CDR3aa: CASSLGTGGEPQHF
abundance: few
v_gene: TRBV7-2
j_gene: TRBJ1-5
d_gene: TRBD1

CDR3nt: TGTGCCAGCAGCCCACTAGCGGGAGGATCAGATACGCAGTATTTT
CDR3aa: CASSPLAGGSDTQYF
abundance: NA
v_gene: TRBV11-2
j_gene: TRBJ2-3
d_gene: TRBD2

CDR3nt: TGTGCCAGCAGTGTTGAGACAGCTTACGAGCAGTACTTC
CDR3aa: CASSVETAYEQYF
abundance: many
v_gene: TRBV6-1
j_gene: TRBJ2-7
d_gene: NA

CDR3nt: TGTGCCAGCAGTTACCCGACCGCCCAAGGCACAGATACGCAGTATTTT
CDR3aa: CASSYPTAQGTDTQYF
abundance: NA
v_gene: TRBV6-2/TRBV6-3
j_gene: TRBJ2-3
d_gene: NA

CDR3nt: TGTGCCAGCAGTTCGACCGATCTCACCATATATTTT
CDR3aa: CASSSTDLTIYF
abundance: NA
v_gene: TRBV6-2/TRBV6-3
j_gene: TRBJ1-3
d_gene: NA

CDR3nt: TGTGCCAGCAGTTTATACAGGGATAATCAGCCCCAGCATTTT
CDR3aa: CASSLYRDNQPQHF
abundance: few
v_gene: TRBV28
j_gene: TRBJ1-5
d_gene: NA